This entry describes one T cell receptor (beta chain). There is no known antigen for this receptor. No base quality values were provided; no much bigger clone lies one nucleotide off. Healthy HIV-negative adults with no recently reported acute infections or vaccinations were included as donors. Every donor was a Caucasian adult residing in Nashville, Tennessee, USA. For unsorted samples, some 100 million PBMCs were counted, and genomic DNA was extracted using the QIAamp DNA Blood Mini kit. After blood collection by leukapheresis, PBMCs were isolated using Ficoll-Histopaque density gradient centrifugation and then cryopreserved in the vapor phase of liquid nitrogen. TCR CDR3 regions were amplified from genomic DNA by multiplex PCR using the deep immunoSEQ assay. Extracted genomic DNA from each cell subset was distributed evenly across all wells of several immunoSEQ 96-well plates, and each plate was treated as a replicate. For unsorted PBMC, around 310 ng of genomic DNA, equivalent to about 32,000 T cell genomes, went into each replicate PCR. Genomic DNA from unsorted PBMC was sequenced over ten immunoSEQ deep assay plates. Purified libraries were quantified with a Qubit 3.0 fluorometer, sized on a Bioanalyzer 2100, and re-quantified with the KAPA Library Quantification kit. Every immunoSEQ 96-well plate was sequenced on a dedicated single-read 150-cycle Illumina NextSeq 550 flow cell. Per the source publication's procedure: Because the immunoSEQ output held only junctional sequences and lacked quality scores, the filtering could not match the filtering applied to full-length reads. To assign V/J genes and CDR3, sequences were annotated using PyIR, a Python wrapper for IgBLAST v1.9, with IMGT germline references. Reads were filtered out if the reads had weak V/J assignments (E-value above 1e-6), no CDR3, stop codons, out-of-frame junctions, or ambiguous translated residues. V3J clonotypes were defined as sequences sharing the same inferred V gene, J gene, and CDR3 amino acid sequence. Percentage overlap between repertoires was calculated by dividing the number of shared unique clonotypes by the size of the smaller repertoire. Richness of each repertoire was evaluated using RTK rarefaction, the Chao1 estimator, and Recon v2.1 estimates of unobserved clonotypes. Here the immuneACCESS table is served through TCRdb, limited to in-frame sequences with V and J called. Missing clones are a known gap in these copies; in checked studies unresolved V genes cover under half, and the rest lacks a known reason. The V and J calls and the clone size are those of that table, but D and trimming were determined from the DNA. The table for this sample lists about 560,000 clones; around 81% of them were counted only once. The top ten hold around 12% of the sample.

V loses 5 bases at its end and J loses 0 bases; junction bases beyond the gene matches: 7. The CDR3 covers 16 residues, taking in both the cysteine and the phenylalanine. Just CDR3 DNA is preserved here, 48 bases in frame from base 1. The germline V gene gives CDR1 as SGHTA and CDR2 as FQGNSA. This specimen belongs to a study of shared clonotypes between healthy human individuals (dated by TCRdb to the early 2020s). Describing the broader study: Two women and three men aged 18 to 49 years were included in the cohort. To estimate repertoire size and how much clonotype sharing occurs between individuals, the study deeply sequenced the blood TCR repertoires of about five healthy adults. Libraries were prepared and TCR repertoires were sequenced by different laboratories using diverse techniques, in order to increase sequencing depth and limit assay-specific biases. Between about 0.85 and 10 billion PBMCs per donor were obtained by leukapheresis. Overall study outcomes, separate from this receptor: Pairwise subsampling led to the expectation that sequencing depth would affect the degree of clonotype sharing among donors. Because the study included a small number of donors, the genetic and exposure-history diversity represented was limited. Only blood was sampled, and tissue TCR repertoires likely differ from those in blood.

The rearrangement combines TRBV7-2 with TRBJ1-3; 7 junctional bases match TRBD1. The sequencing sample was made of PBMCs. This receptor was taken from a woman between 40 and 55 years old in good health. Some clones in this sample may be carry-over from other donors' samples. The nucleotides are TGTGCCAGCAGCCTCGAGGACAGGTCCTCTGGAAACACCATATATTTT. The resulting protein is CASSLEDRSSGNTIYF.